Below are 10 T cell receptor beta chains sequenced from a single sample in a study of T cells after somatic rescue of genetic block (dated by TCRdb to about 2020). The library was prepared using the immunoSEQ multiplex PCR assay. The source is immuneACCESS, and TCRdb retained only in-frame sequences with V and J called. Part of the clones is not carried over; for the studies checked, unresolved V genes explain less than half of this, and the remainder is unexplained. The table for this sample lists 55,000 to 70,000 clones; less than 95% of them were counted only once. In total, the top ten clones hold roughly 2.8% of the sample. Sequencing was carried out using peripheral blood mononuclear cells (PBMCs). Receptors were obtained from a man aged 35 to 55.

This rearrangement joins TRBV10-3 to TRBJ2-7; 10 bases are a match to TRBD2. The V gene's germline CDR1 is ENHRY and CDR2 SYGVKD. The CDR3 runs to 15 residues. After removal of 10 bases from V and 2 bases from J, the junction contained 11 bases not matched to a gene. CDR3 nucleotides: TGTGCCAGAGGCCCAGCGGGAGGGGGGGCCTACGAGCAGTACTTC. It is translated as CARGPAGGGAYEQYF.

This clone was seen more than once but under ten times. The chain employs TRBV30 and TRBJ1-5; D gene uncertain. The germline gives CDR1 GTSNPN, CDR2 SVGIG (reference sequence). This CDR3 spans 15 amino acids. The V end lost 0 bases, the J end lost 0 bases, and 9 bases lay between the germline ends. The CDR3 loop is CAWSVAGNSNQPQHF. CDR3 coding DNA: TGTGCCTGGAGTGTAGCGGGGAATAGCAATCAGCCCCAGCATTTT.

J is TRBJ1-5 and V is TRBV6-1, with D perhaps matching TRBD1 (6 bases). Germline assignment: CDR1 MNHNS and CDR2 SASEGT. This CDR3 region has 15 residues. The V and J ends lost 0 bases and 4 bases respectively, with 10 bases between them. CDR3 residues: CASSEARGGNQPQHF. CDR3 sequence (DNA): TGTGCCAGCAGTGAAGCGCGAGGGGGTAATCAGCCCCAGCATTTT.

The rearrangement uses TRBV5-4 and TRBJ2-1; 10 bases fit TRBD1. The CDR3 consists of 15 residues. Germline V gives CDR1 SGHNT, CDR2 YYREEE (reference sequence). V lost 5 bases and J lost 1; bases outside the gene matches: 3. This CDR3 reads CASRGGQGSYNEQFF. DNA of the CDR3: TGTGCCAGCAGAGGGGGACAGGGGTCCTACAATGAGCAGTTCTTC.

The V gene is TRBV25-1, the J gene TRBJ2-3; either TRBD1 or TRBD2 may supply D (5 bases each). Germline-derived CDR1 and CDR2 are MGHDK and SYGVNS. V was clipped by 0 bases and J by 3 bases, with 16 bases between them. The CDR3 totals 17 residues. In nucleotides, the CDR3 is TGTGCCAGCAGTGAATATTATGGGGGTGGAGGAACAGATACGCAGTATTTT. Its protein product is CASSEYYGGGGTDTQYF. The full variable domain, in which reference TRBV25-1 and TRBJ2-3 provide the parts outside the CDR3, is EADIYQTPRYLVIGTGKKITLECSQTMGHDKMYWYQQDPGMELHLIHYSYGVNSTEKGDLSSESTVSRIRTEHFPLTLESARPSHTSQYLCASSEYYGGGGTDTQYFGPGTRLTVL.

The CDR3 loop is CASSPGVRYEQYF. CDR3 DNA: TGTGCCAGCTCACCAGGTGTGCGCTACGAGCAGTACTTC. The rearrangement joins TRBV18 to TRBJ2-7; D gene uncertain. CDR3 length equals 13 residues. V was trimmed by 2 bases and J by 3 bases, leaving 8 bases between them. In germline, CDR1 is KGHSH, CDR2 LQKENI.

The V call is TRBV11-2, the J call TRBJ1-6, with a weak D call TRBD1 (5 bases). This CDR3 has 15 residues. Per the germline V gene, CDR1 is SGHAT and CDR2 is FQNNGV. Trimming took off 7 bases at V and 9 bases at J, with 19 bases between the two ends. As DNA, the CDR3 is TGTGCCAGCACCTCAGGGAGAATGGTTGGTTCACCCCTCCACTTT. Translation: CASTSGRMVGSPLHF.

J is TRBJ2-3 and V is TRBV28; D unresolved. The V and J ends lost 1 base and 7 bases respectively, with 9 bases between them. The germline V gene has CDR1 MDHEN and CDR2 SYDVKM. This CDR3 region has 13 residues. DNA of the CDR3: TGTGCCAGCAGTTTATTGACTCCTCATACGCAGTATTTT. This translates into CASSLLTPHTQYF.

This rearrangement joins TRBV6-6 to TRBJ1-6; D possibly corresponds to TRBD1 (6 bases). The CDR3 loop spans 15 amino acids. Germline V gives CDR1 MNHNY, CDR2 SVGAGI (reference sequence). V lost 0 bases, J lost 6 bases, and 9 bases lay in between. CDR3 in DNA: TGTGCCAGCAGTTACTCGAAGGGGGTTAATTCACCCCTCCACTTT. It encodes CASSYSKGVNSPLHF.

This clone was seen only once. This rearrangement joins TRBV11-2 to TRBJ2-7; D possibly corresponds to TRBD1 (6 bases). The CDR3 extends over 16 amino acids. The germline CDR1 and CDR2 sequences are SGHAT and FQNNGV. V lost 3 bases, J lost 5 bases, and 20 bases lay in between. CDR3 loop: CASSFDYSQGGHEQYF. CDR3 sequence (DNA): TGTGCCAGCAGCTTCGATTATTCACAGGGTGGCCACGAGCAGTACTTC. The full variable domain, rest sourced from reference TRBV11-2 and TRBJ2-7, is EAGVAQSPRYKIIEKRQSVAFWCNPISGHATLYWYQQILGQGPKLLIQFQNNGVVDDSQLPKDRFSAERLKGVDSTLKIQPAKLEDSAVYLCASSFDYSQGGHEQYFGPGTRLTVT.